The 7 T cell receptor beta chains below come from one sample, sequenced in a study of CD8 T cells in Susac syndrome. When the RNA was reverse transcribed, random hexamers were used with an input of roughly 0.45 to 1 ug. One entry per CDR3 protein, called by TCRdb with MiXCR from the immunoSEQ multiplex PCR reads. The sample includes about 120,000 distinct CDR3 sequences, just under 95% of them seen just once. The specimen sequenced was CD8+ T cells from PBMCs. These receptors all stem from a human donor with Susac syndrome.

V usage is TRBV29-1 and J usage is TRBJ1-3, with D unresolved. The V end lost 1 base, the J end lost 1 base, and 14 bases lay between the germline ends. Germline CDR1 and CDR2: SQVTM and ANQGSEA. The CDR3 runs to 16 residues. The CDR3 loop reads CSVEAYHSPSGNTIYF. The CDR3 nucleotides are TGCAGCGTTGAAGCATATCACAGCCCTTCTGGAAACACCATATATTTT.

This chain joins TRBV29-1 and TRBJ2-1, with a tentative D call TRBD2 (7 bases). CDR1 SQVTM and CDR2 ANQGSEA come from the germline V gene. Between the trimmed V and J ends, which lost 6 bases and 6 bases, there was a span of 12 bases. The CDR3 has 12 amino acids. The CDR3 sequence: CSVPRGANEQFF. Here the CDR3 DNA reads TGCAGCGTGCCCCGGGGGGCCAATGAGCAGTTCTTC.

The chain carries TRBV12-3 or TRBV12-4 and TRBJ2-3, with a weak D call TRBD2 (6 bases). The V gene lost 6 bases and the J gene lost 3 bases, with 10 bases spanning the gap. The CDR3 extends over 13 amino acids. The CDR3: CASSPGTTDTQYF. CDR3 DNA: TGTGCCAGCAGCCCAGGGACTACAGATACGCAGTATTTT.

The chain is built from TRBV14 and TRBJ1-2; D is unclear. V was cut by 3 bases and J by 8 bases, with 16 bases left in between. From germline, CDR1 is SGHDN and CDR2 FVKESK. CDR3 length: 14 amino acids. The CDR3 DNA follows: TGTGCCAGCAGCCACGAGGTAGGCGGGAGAGGCTACACCTTC. This translates into CASSHEVGGRGYTF.

This chain uses TRBV2 with TRBJ2-1; D is perhaps TRBD2 (5 bases). Germline V CDR1 and CDR2: SNHLY, FYNNEI. V lost 7 bases to trimming and J lost 8 bases, with 15 bases between them. The length of the CDR3 is 13 residues. The CDR3 loop is CASTPRSGDEQFF. The CDR3 DNA follows: TGTGCCAGCACCCCCCGGTCCGGGGATGAGCAGTTCTTC.

V is TRBV5-4 and J is TRBJ1-3; no clear D gene. V gave up 0 bases and J gave up 0 bases, with 4 bases separating them. CDR3 length: 14 amino acids. The germline CDR1 and CDR2 sequences are SGHNT and YYREEE (reference sequence). In nucleotides, the CDR3 is TGTGCCAGCAGCTTGGTTGGCTCTGGAAACACCATATATTTT. Translating gives CASSLVGSGNTIYF.

The rearrangement joins TRBV24-1 to TRBJ2-2, with a possible D match to TRBD1 (5 bases). Germline CDR1 KGHDR, CDR2 SFDVKD. The CDR3 has 14 amino acids. The V and J ends lost 5 bases and 1 base respectively, with 7 bases between them. CDR3 in DNA: TGTGCCACCAGTGCTACAGGGAACACCGGGGAGCTGTTTTTT. Translation: CATSATGNTGELFF.